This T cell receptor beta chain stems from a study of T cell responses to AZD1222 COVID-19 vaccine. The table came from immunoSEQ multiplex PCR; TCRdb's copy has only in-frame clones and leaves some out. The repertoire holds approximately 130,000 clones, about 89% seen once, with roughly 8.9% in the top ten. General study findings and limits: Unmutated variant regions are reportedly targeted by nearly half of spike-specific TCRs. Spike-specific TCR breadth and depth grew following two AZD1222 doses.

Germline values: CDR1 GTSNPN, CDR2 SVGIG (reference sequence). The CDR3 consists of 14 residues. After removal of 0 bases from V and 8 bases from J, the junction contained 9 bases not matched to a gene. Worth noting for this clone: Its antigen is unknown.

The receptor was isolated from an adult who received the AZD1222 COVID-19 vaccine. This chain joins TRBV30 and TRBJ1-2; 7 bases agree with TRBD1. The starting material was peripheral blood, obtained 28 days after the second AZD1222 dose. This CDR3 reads CAWSVGGLPQGYTF. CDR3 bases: TGTGCCTGGAGTGTAGGGGGCCTCCCTCAGGGCTACACCTTC.